This TCR beta chain came from a study of tissue T cells after allogeneic stem cell transplantation. Study-level findings and limits: Blood and spleen captured only part of the tissue TCR repertoire.

Documented time point: mouse harvest day 7 after allogeneic transplant. The graft held 10^6 splenic CD5+ T cells and 10^7 T-cell-depleted bone marrow cells. Assay: immunoSEQ multiplex PCR; the TCRdb copy retains only in-frame clones and omits some. The sample comprises about 11,000 clones, under 40% of which are singletons, and 1.5% to 2% rests with the top ten. Looked up from germline, CDR1 is LGHNA and CDR2 is YSYQKL. The CDR3 contains 13 residues. Trimming shortened V by 0 bases and J by 5 bases, and 4 bases separated the two germline ends. Concerning this clone: The antigen is not known. Any gene name here is a mouse gene name. Read data end 1 residue before the CDR3 end; the end is taken from the germline J gene.

This TCR was sampled from a female BALB/c mouse given C57BL/6 T cells with graft-versus-host disease after an allogeneic hematopoietic cell transplant. The chain employs TRBV2 and TRBJ1-4; D is undetermined. Source material: skin. The sequenced part of the CDR3 DNA is TGTGCCAGCAGCCAAGAGGGGAACGAAAGATTATTT. As protein: CASSQEGNERLF. The whole CDR3 sequence is CASSQEGNERLFF.